This TCR beta chain came from a study of blood T cell repertoires in COVID-19. Turning to the study itself: Acute-phase and convalescent COVID-19 samples originated in the United States, Italy and Spain. T cells, B-cell-depleted T cells, or PBMCs supplied cDNA or gDNA.

There are 14 residues in the CDR3. Trimming took 3 bases from V and 4 from J, leaving 12 bases between them. CDR1 and CDR2 from the germline V gene are MDHEN and SYDVKM. Generated by immunoSEQ multiplex PCR, the TCRdb table keeps only in-frame clones and is missing some. The sample has about 73,000 clones, about four fifths seen once; the top ten hold 3.5% to 5%. Input material: peripheral blood. The sequence derives from a woman aged 55-69 years with acute or convalescent COVID-19. V usage is TRBV28 and J usage is TRBJ1-2; D gene unclear. The CDR3 protein is CASSFRAGIYGYTF. The CDR3 DNA sequence: TGTGCCAGCAGTTTTAGAGCAGGCATCTATGGCTACACCTTC.